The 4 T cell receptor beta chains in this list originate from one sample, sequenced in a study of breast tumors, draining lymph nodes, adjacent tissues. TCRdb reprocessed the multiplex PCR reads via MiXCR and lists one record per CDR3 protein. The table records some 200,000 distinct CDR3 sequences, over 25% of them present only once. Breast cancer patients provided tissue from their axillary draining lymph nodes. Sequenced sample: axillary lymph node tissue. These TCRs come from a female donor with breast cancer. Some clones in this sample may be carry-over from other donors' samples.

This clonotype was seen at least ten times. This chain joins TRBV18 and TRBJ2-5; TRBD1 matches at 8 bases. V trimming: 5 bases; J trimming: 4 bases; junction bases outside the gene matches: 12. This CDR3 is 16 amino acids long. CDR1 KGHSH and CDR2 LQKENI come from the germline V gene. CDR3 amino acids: CASSSRPADRAETQYF. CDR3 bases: TGTGCCAGCTCATCCCGTCCCGCGGACAGGGCAGAGACCCAGTACTTC.

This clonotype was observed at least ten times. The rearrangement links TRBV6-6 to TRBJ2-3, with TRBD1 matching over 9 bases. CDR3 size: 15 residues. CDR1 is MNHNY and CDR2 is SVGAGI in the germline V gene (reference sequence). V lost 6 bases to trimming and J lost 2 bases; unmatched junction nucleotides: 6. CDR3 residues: CASSSGTGLTDTQYF. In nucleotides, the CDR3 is TGTGCCAGCAGCTCCGGGACAGGGCTCACAGATACGCAGTATTTT.

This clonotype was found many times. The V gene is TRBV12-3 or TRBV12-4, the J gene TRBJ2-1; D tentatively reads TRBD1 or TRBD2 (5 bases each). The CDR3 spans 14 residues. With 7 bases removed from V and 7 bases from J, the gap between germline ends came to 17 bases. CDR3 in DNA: TGTGCCAGCACCAGGGACCCGCCTAGGAATGAGCAGTTCTTC. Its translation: CASTRDPPRNEQFF.

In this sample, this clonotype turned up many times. This CDR3 is CASSQAKNSGGTSGYTF. The CDR3, as DNA: TGTGCCAGCAGCCAAGCCAAAAACAGTGGGGGAACGAGCGGCTACACCTTC. The chain combines TRBV4-2 with TRBJ1-2; tentatively, D is TRBD1 (5 bases). The CDR3 totals 17 residues. CDR1 is LGHNA, CDR2 YNFKEQ, per germline. Deletions cut 1 base from V and 8 bases from J, with 23 bases between.